One sample yielded the 14 T cell receptor beta chains listed below, sequenced in a study of T cell changes during pregnancy in multiple sclerosis. The assay was immunoSEQ multiplex PCR, and TCRdb's table has in-frame clones only and misses some. The sample carries 40,000 or so clones, about 93% recorded once. The material sequenced was CD4+ T cells from peripheral blood mononuclear cells, taken after pregnancy. Every receptor here comes from a female donor in good health, enrolled as a control in a pregnancy study.

The chain is built from TRBV12-5 and TRBJ2-2; possible D gene TRBD1, 6 bases. With 5 bases removed from V and 5 bases from J, the gap between germline ends came to 15 bases. The germline V gene has CDR1 LGHNT and CDR2 FRNRAP. CDR3 length: 15 residues. The CDR3 region has the DNA TGTGCTAGTGGTGCCGGGACACTGAGAACCGGGGAGCTGTTTTTT. It is translated as CASGAGTLRTGELFF.

The rearrangement joins TRBV19 to TRBJ2-7; D unresolved. V was trimmed by 3 bases and J by 0 bases, leaving 12 bases between them. Germline V gene sequence: CDR1 LNHDA, CDR2 SQIVND (reference sequence). The CDR3 consists of 15 residues. The CDR3 DNA is TGTGCCAGTAGTATTGGGCGCTTGAGCTCCTACGAGCAGTACTTC. As protein: CASSIGRLSSYEQYF.

The V call is TRBV30, the J call TRBJ1-2; D not certain. Trimming removed 8 bases at V and 8 bases at J, with 15 bases between. The CDR3 spans 11 residues. The germline CDR1 and CDR2 sequences are GTSNPN and SVGIG (reference sequence). In DNA, the CDR3 is TGTGCCCGTCCCGCGGAAGTAGGCTACACCTTC. Encoded protein: CARPAEVGYTF.

The rearrangement uses TRBV19 and TRBJ1-1; D remains ambiguous. Deletions cut 1 base from V and 1 base from J, with 10 bases between. CDR1 LNHDA and CDR2 SQIVND come from the germline V gene (reference sequence). This CDR3 contains 15 residues. CDR3 sequence reads: CASSIVPVTNTEAFF. The CDR3 nucleotides are TGTGCCAGTAGTATAGTGCCAGTCACGAACACTGAAGCTTTCTTT. The full variable domain, rest sourced from reference TRBV19 and TRBJ1-1, is DGGITQSPKYLFRKEGQNVTLSCEQNLNHDAMYWYRQDPGQGLRLIYYSQIVNDFQKGDIAEGYSVSREKKESFPLTVTSAQKNPTAFYLCASSIVPVTNTEAFFGQGTRLTVV.

The chain combines TRBV4-2 with TRBJ1-4; D is unresolved. V was trimmed by 1 base and J by 7 bases, leaving 10 bases between them. The CDR3 covers 14 residues. CDR1 and CDR2 (germline): LGHNA, YNFKEQ. For the CDR3, the DNA is TGTGCCAGCAGCCAAGGGGTGGGCGTTGAAAAACTGTTTTTT. It codes for CASSQGVGVEKLFF.

CDR3 bases: TGTGCCAGCAGCTACGACAGGGGACCCTACGAGCAGTACTTC. It codes for CASSYDRGPYEQYF. The chain uses TRBV7-2 and TRBJ2-7, with TRBD1 matching 8 bases. The CDR3 extends over 14 amino acids. Germline assignment: CDR1 SGHTA and CDR2 FQGNSA. V gave up 4 bases and J gave up 2 bases; unmatched junction bases: 4.

The gene calls are TRBV6-6 and TRBJ2-1; D is perhaps TRBD2 (6 bases). Between the trimmed V and J ends, which lost 2 bases and 1 base, there was a span of 9 bases. CDR1 is MNHNY, CDR2 SVGAGI, per germline (reference sequence). The CDR3 has 15 amino acids. CDR3: CASSYPRGSYNEQFF. The CDR3 DNA is TGTGCCAGCAGTTACCCGCGGGGATCCTACAATGAGCAGTTCTTC.

The V call is TRBV30, the J call TRBJ1-2; D unresolved. Between the trimmed V and J ends, which lost 2 bases and 8 bases, there was a span of 9 bases. Germline V gene data show CDR1 as GTSNPN and CDR2 as SVGIG (reference sequence). CDR3 length: 11 residues. The CDR3 region is CAWSFLQGYTF. CDR3 sequence (DNA): TGTGCCTGGAGTTTTCTGCAGGGCTACACCTTC.

V gene TRBV6-6 combines with J gene TRBJ2-5; 7 nucleotides align to TRBD2. This CDR3 comprises 15 residues. Germline trimming cut 2 bases from V and 2 bases from J; bases unmatched to any gene: 5. The germline gives CDR1 MNHNY, CDR2 SVGAGI (reference sequence). The CDR3 here is CASSYPAGLQETQYF. The DNA for the CDR3 is TGTGCCAGCAGTTACCCAGCGGGACTACAAGAGACCCAGTACTTC.

This clone has only a few counts. V gene TRBV18 combines with J gene TRBJ1-1, with TRBD1 identical over 7 bases. Germline trimming cut 3 bases from V and 3 bases from J; bases unmatched to any gene: 1. The germline CDR1 and CDR2 sequences are KGHSH and LQKENI. CDR3 size: 13 residues. The CDR3 loop is CASSPDRDTEAFF. For the CDR3, the DNA is TGTGCCAGCTCACCCGACAGGGACACTGAAGCTTTCTTT.

This rearrangement joins TRBV4-3 to TRBJ1-2, with 10 nucleotides matching TRBD1. The CDR3 spans 16 residues. The germline gives CDR1 LGHNA, CDR2 YSLEER. V lost 0 bases and J lost 2; bases outside the gene matches: 3. The chain's CDR3 is CASSQDLDRGNYGYTF. CDR3 nucleotides: TGCGCCAGCAGCCAAGATCTGGACAGGGGGAACTATGGCTACACCTTC.

The chain employs TRBV18 and TRBJ2-1; D is possibly TRBD2 (5 bases). The germline V gene encodes CDR1 KGHSH and CDR2 LQKENI. Trimming removed 0 bases at V and 3 bases at J, with 12 bases between. This CDR3 has 16 amino acids. CDR3 amino acids: CASSPPSGAVYNEQFF. Written as DNA, the CDR3 is TGTGCCAGCTCACCACCGAGCGGAGCGGTCTACAATGAGCAGTTCTTC.

This chain links TRBV11-2 with TRBJ2-1, with 8 bases identical to TRBD1. CDR1 SGHAT and CDR2 FQNNGV come from the germline V gene. Trimming cost V 4 bases and J 13 bases; bases outside gene matches: 12. The length of the CDR3 is 14 residues. CDR3 nucleotide sequence: TGTGCCAGCAGCTCAGTCAGGGACAGGTTCAATCAGTTCTTC. Protein product: CASSSVRDRFNQFF.

CDR3 loop: CASSLLASSTDTQYF. CDR3 bases: TGTGCCAGCAGCCTACTAGCGAGTAGCACAGATACGCAGTATTTT. The rearrangement uses TRBV7-2 and TRBJ2-3, with 7 bases that match TRBD2. After removal of 5 bases from V and 0 bases from J, the junction contained 5 bases not matched to a gene. Germline values: CDR1 SGHTA, CDR2 FQGNSA. CDR3 length equals 15 residues.